This T cell receptor beta chain was profiled in a study of cytomegalovirus exposure and HLA in healthy donors. Study outcomes and limitations: Most TCR sequences showed up rarely, but some public TCRs showed up in many donors.

On this clone: The antigen is unknown.

The CDR3 runs to 14 residues. J was trimmed by 1 base and V by 2 bases; bases with no gene match: 0. CDR1 is MNHEY and CDR2 is SVGAGI in the germline V gene. Sequencing was performed with immunoSEQ multiplex PCR; in TCRdb, only in-frame clones are kept and a portion is missing. The sample shows under 150,000 clones, approximately 86% of them seen only once. The rearrangement links TRBV6-5 to TRBJ1-1, with 8 bases lining up with TRBD1. The specimen was PBMCs. The clonotype originates from a man aged 18 to 29 in good health and CMV-seropositive. CDR3 amino acids: CASSYDRGNTEAFF. The CDR3 DNA is TGTGCCAGCAGTTACGACAGGGGGAACACTGAAGCTTTCTTT.